One and the same sample provided the 4 T cell receptor beta chains below, sequenced in a study of blood T cell repertoires in COVID-19. TCRdb's table, derived via immunoSEQ multiplex PCR, lists solely in-frame clones and lacks some. The data hold tens of thousands of clones, with over 75% observed a single time. Sequenced material: peripheral blood. These receptors came from a man aged 50 or older with acute or convalescent COVID-19.

V and J are TRBV5-1 and TRBJ1-2, with TRBD1 identical over 7 bases. Per the germline V gene, CDR1 is SGHRS and CDR2 is YFSETQ. Trimming removed 6 bases from V and 0 bases from J; junction bases left unmatched: 5. CDR3 size: 14 residues. CDR3 in DNA: TGCGCCAGCAATGTCCAGGGGGCTAACTATGGCTACACCTTC. As protein: CASNVQGANYGYTF.

V and J are TRBV19 and TRBJ2-7; 9 positions match TRBD1. Germline CDR1 reads LNHDA; CDR2 reads SQIVND (reference sequence). This CDR3 contains 15 residues. Germline trimming cut 6 bases from V and 2 bases from J; bases unmatched to any gene: 8. For the CDR3, the DNA is TGTGCCAGTAGAGCCGACAGGGGGTCGACCTACGAGCAGTACTTC. Protein product: CASRADRGSTYEQYF.

The rearrangement joins TRBV3-1 (or the pseudogene TRBV3-2) to TRBJ2-5; tentative D call: TRBD1 (6 bases). V lost 0 bases to trimming and J lost 2 bases, with 16 bases between them. CDR3 size: 17 residues. Germline CDR1 and CDR2: LGHDT and YNNKEL (reference sequence). CDR3 sequence reads: CASSQDSGWGPQETQYF. In nucleotides, the CDR3 is TGTGCCAGCAGCCAAGACTCCGGCTGGGGGCCTCAAGAGACCCAGTACTTC.

The chain combines TRBV3-1 (or the pseudogene TRBV3-2) with TRBJ2-3, with 10 positions matching TRBD2. V was pared by 3 bases and J by 5 bases, with 5 bases of the junction left unmatched. Germline values: CDR1 LGHDT, CDR2 YNNKEL (reference sequence). The CDR3 contains 15 residues. The CDR3 region has the DNA TGTGCCAGCAGCCACGAGCGGGGGGGTAGAGATACGCAGTATTTT. Translation: CASSHERGGRDTQYF.